Shown below are 3 T cell receptor beta chains from a single sample sequenced in a study of regulatory T cells in long-lasting Graves disease. Arm-PCR of CDR3 regions with iRepertoire HTBI primers generated TCR beta libraries. TCRdb called the multiplex PCR reads again in MiXCR, with one record for every CDR3 protein. The sample records roughly 430,000 distinct CDR3 sequences, roughly 23% being singletons. Documented time point: persistent/refractory GD, antithyroid drugs over 5 years with positive TRAb. RNA extracted from PBMCs served as the sequencing template. Source: peripheral blood mononuclear cells (PBMCs), taken when the disease was refractory, from a patient treated with antithyroid drugs. The receptors were sampled from a female donor with Graves disease.

This clonotype was observed many times. In DNA form, the CDR3 reads TGTGCCAGCAGCGCTCGAAAGCCGGCGGGCACTGAAGCTTTCTTT. Translated, it gives CASSARKPAGTEAFF. The chain employs TRBV6-1 and TRBJ1-1, with D hard to call. The ends were cut back, 6 bases at V and 4 bases at J, with 18 bases in the middle. This CDR3 comprises 15 residues. Germline CDR1 is MNHNS and CDR2 is SASEGT.

CDR3 nucleotide sequence: TGCGCCAGCAGCCAGACAGGGCCCGGGGAGCTGTTTTTT. This sequence encodes CASSQTGPGELFF. The genes are TRBV4-1 and TRBJ2-2; 7 positions agree with TRBD1. Germline loops: CDR1 MGHRA, CDR2 YSYEKL. There are 13 residues in the CDR3. The trim removed 3 bases at V and 6 bases at J, leaving 1 base unmatched.

The chain carries TRBV20-1 and TRBJ2-5; D remains ambiguous. The CDR3 has 13 residues. V lost 6 bases and J 1 base, leaving 12 bases between the germline ends. Germline lookup yields CDR1 DFQATT and CDR2 SNEGSKA (reference sequence). The CDR3 nucleotides read TGCAGTGCCGTGGACGGTATCCAAGAGACCCAGTACTTC. Translation gives CSAVDGIQETQYF.